Sequencing of this T cell receptor beta chain was carried out in a study of blood T cell repertoires in COVID-19 (dated by TCRdb to between 2020 and 2021). Regarding the study in general: Samples covering the acute and convalescent phases of COVID-19 were provided by collaborators in the United States, Italy and Spain. Samples came from the ongoing ImmuneRACE study (first 160 participants) plus 1,254 subjects from 6 global collaborators. Subjects who had been exposed to COVID-19, were actively infected with it, or had recovered from it provided the deeply sampled blood TCRbeta repertoires that made up the dataset. The material from the prospective study consisted of cDNA or gDNA derived from T cells, B-cell-depleted T cells, or PBMCs. The repertoires were made available in a free public database intended to serve as a resource for research on the immune response to SARS-CoV-2. Nearly every sample came with metadata listing a de-identified subject ID, COVID-19 status, age in years and sex. HLA class I and class II types, where available, came from metadata supplied by the sample provider rather than from assay-based typing.

V is shortened by 3 bases, J by 8 bases, and the region joining them spans 11 bases. The germline V gene sets CDR1 to KGHSH and CDR2 to LQKENI. Counted from cysteine to phenylalanine, this CDR3 has 13 amino acids. Only the CDR3 part of the read is kept: 39 bases, read in frame from the first base. As to this clone: The antigen it recognizes is unknown. The record has no base qualities; no much larger clone is one base away.

Participants in the prospective study were enrolled through a virtual design, were aged roughly 18 to 100 years, and lived in approximately 25 United States geographic areas. Cohort assignment in the prospective study relied on participant-reported clinical history from a screening survey and a study questionnaire. Exposed participants had been in contact, within 2 weeks of entering the study, with a person who had a PCR-confirmed or clinician-diagnosed case of COVID-19. Mobile phlebotomists in the prospective study collected whole blood, serum and a nasopharyngeal or oropharyngeal swab from every participant. Participants in the prospective study had the option to provide additional blood draws and questionnaires over a 2-month period. Prospective study blood samples were shipped either frozen or at room temperature before DNA extraction. On the study overall, not on this receptor specifically: Clinical and demographic metadata were provided uncurated, with the amount varying by source and participant.

The immunoSEQ Assay, a bias-controlled multiplex PCR, was used to amplify TCRbeta CDR3 regions from genomic DNA. In the original analysis: Nucleated cell counts per sample were estimated from amplification of reference gene primers within the assay. Sequence reads were collapsed and filtered to measure the absolute abundance of every unique TCRbeta CDR3 rearrangement. For each sample, productive Simpson clonality was calculated as the square root of Simpson's diversity index across productive rearrangements. TCRdb took this table from immuneACCESS and kept in-frame rearrangements with V and J called. Such tables lack part of the clones; where checked against another copy, unresolved V genes explain under half of the gap, and the rest is unexplained. That table is the source of V, J and clone size, and D and trimming were worked out from the DNA. The sample includes a few hundred thousand clones, with about nine tenths observed a single time. The ten largest clones capture roughly 0.9% of the sample.

The chain uses TRBV18 and TRBJ2-1; TRBD2 is perhaps the D gene, given 5 matching bases. Sequencing was carried out using PBMCs or T cells enriched from blood (not recorded which). This receptor was obtained from a woman aged 40 to 55 who had been exposed to COVID-19. The sequenced DNA is TGTGCCAGCTCACCCCAAACCGGGGATGAGCAGTTCTTC. Translation gives CASSPQTGDEQFF.